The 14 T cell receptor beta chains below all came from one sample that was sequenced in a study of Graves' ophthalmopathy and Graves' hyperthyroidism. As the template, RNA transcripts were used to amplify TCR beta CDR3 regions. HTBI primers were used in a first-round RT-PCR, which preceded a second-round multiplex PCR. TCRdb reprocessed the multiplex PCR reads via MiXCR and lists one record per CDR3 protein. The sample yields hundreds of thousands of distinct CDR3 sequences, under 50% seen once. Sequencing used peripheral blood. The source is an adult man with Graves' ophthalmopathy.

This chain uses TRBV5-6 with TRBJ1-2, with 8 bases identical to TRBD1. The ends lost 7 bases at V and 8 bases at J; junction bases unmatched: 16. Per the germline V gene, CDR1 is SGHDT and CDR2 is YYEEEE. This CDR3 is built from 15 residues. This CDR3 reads CASYETETGARGYTF. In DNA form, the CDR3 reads TGTGCCAGCTATGAGACCGAGACAGGGGCGCGGGGCTACACCTTC.

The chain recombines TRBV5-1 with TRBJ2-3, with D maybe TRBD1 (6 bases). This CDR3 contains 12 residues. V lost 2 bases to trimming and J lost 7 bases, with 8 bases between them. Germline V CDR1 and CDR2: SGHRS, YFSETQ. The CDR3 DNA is TGCGCCAGCAGCTTACAGGGAAATACGCAGTATTTT. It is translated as CASSLQGNTQYF. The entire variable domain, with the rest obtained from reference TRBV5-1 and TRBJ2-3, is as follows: KAGVTQTPRYLIKTRGQQVTLSCSPISGHRSVSWYQQTPGQGLQFLFEYFSETQRNKGNFPGRFSGRQFSNSRSEMNVSTLELGDSALYLCASSLQGNTQYFGPGTRLTVL.

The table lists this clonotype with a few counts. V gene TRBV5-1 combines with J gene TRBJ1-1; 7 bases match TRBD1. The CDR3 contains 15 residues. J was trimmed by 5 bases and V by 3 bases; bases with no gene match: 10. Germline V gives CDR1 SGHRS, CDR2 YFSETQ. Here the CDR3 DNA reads TGCGCCAGCAGCTCAACCGGGACAGTGGGAACTGAAGCTTTCTTT. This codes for CASSSTGTVGTEAFF.

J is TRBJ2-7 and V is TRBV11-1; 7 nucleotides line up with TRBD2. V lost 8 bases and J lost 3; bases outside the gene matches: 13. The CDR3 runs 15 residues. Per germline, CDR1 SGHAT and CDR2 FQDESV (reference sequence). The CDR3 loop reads CASGLGGSGIYEQYF. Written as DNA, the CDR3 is TGTGCCAGCGGTCTCGGGGGGAGCGGTATCTACGAGCAGTACTTC.

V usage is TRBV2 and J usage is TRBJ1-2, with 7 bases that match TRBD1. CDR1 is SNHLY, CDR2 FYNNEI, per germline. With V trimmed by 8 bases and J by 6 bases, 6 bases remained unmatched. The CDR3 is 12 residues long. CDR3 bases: TGTGCCAGCCAAGACAGGGTCCATGGCTACACCTTC. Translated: CASQDRVHGYTF.

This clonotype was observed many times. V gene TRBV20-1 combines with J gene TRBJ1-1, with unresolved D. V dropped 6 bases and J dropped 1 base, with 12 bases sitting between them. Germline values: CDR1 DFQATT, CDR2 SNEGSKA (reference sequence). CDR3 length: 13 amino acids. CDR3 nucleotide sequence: TGCAGTGCACCTGGACGGACGAACACTGAAGCTTTCTTT. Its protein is CSAPGRTNTEAFF.

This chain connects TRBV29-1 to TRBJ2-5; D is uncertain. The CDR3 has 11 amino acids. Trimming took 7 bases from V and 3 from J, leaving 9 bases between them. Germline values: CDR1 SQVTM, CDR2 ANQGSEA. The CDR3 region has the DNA TGCAGCGGCCGGATCAAAGAGACCCAGTACTTC. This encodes CSGRIKETQYF.

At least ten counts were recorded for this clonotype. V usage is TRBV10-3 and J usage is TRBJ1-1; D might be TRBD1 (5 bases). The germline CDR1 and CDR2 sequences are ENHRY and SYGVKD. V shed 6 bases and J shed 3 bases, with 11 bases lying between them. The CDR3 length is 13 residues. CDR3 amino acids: CAIRGDGYTEAFF. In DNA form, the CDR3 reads TGTGCCATCAGGGGGGACGGCTACACTGAAGCTTTCTTT.

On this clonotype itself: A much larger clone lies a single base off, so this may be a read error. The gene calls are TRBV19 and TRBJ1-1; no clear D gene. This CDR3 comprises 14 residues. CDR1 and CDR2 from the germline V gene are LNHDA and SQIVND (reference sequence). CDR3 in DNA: TGTGCCAGTAGTTTTCAGGACCGTGGCACTAAAGCTTTCTTT. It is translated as CASSFQDRGTKAFF.

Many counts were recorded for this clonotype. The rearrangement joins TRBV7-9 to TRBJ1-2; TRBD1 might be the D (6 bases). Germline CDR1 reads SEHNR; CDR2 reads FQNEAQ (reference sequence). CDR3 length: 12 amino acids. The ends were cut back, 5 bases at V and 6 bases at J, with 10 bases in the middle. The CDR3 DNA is TGTGCCAGCAGCCTCGGACAGAATGGCTACACCTTC. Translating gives CASSLGQNGYTF.

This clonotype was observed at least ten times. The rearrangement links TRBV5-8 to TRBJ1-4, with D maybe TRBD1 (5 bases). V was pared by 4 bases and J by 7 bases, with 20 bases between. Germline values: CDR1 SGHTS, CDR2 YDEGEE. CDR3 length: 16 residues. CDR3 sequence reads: CASSLGTIVIPEKLFF. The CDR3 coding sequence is TGTGCCAGCAGCCTGGGGACGATCGTGATCCCTGAAAAACTGTTTTTT.

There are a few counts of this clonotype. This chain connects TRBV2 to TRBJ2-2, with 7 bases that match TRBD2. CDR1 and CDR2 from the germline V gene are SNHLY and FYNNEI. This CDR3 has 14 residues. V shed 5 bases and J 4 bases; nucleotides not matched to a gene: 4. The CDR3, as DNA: TGTGCCAGCAGTCTTGAGCGGGGCACCGGGGAGCTGTTTTTT. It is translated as CASSLERGTGELFF.

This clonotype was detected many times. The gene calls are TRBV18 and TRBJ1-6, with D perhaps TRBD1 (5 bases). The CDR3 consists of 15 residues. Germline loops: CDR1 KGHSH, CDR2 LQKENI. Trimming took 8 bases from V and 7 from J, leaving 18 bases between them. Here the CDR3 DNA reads TGTGCCAGCACACTCCAACGGCAGGGCAATTCACCCCTCCACTTT. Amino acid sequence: CASTLQRQGNSPLHF.

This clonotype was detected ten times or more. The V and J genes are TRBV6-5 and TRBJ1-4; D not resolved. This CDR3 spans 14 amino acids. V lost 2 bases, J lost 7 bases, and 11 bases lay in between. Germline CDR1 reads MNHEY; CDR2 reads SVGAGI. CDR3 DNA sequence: TGTGCCAGCAGTTACACGGGAGTCGGTGAAAAACTGTTTTTT. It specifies CASSYTGVGEKLFF.